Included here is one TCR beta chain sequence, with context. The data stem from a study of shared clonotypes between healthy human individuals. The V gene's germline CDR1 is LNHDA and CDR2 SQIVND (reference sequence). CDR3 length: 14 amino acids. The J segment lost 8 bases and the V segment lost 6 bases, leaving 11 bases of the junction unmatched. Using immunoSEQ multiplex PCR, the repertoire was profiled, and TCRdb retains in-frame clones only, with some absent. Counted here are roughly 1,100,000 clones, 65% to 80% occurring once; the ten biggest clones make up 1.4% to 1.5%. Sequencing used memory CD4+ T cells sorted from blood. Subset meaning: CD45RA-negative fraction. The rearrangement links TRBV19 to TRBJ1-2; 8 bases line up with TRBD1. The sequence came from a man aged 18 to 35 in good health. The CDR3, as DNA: TGTGCCAGTAGCAAACCGGGACAGGTGGGAGGCTACACCTTC. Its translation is CASSKPGQVGGYTF.